A selection of T cell receptor beta chains follows, all from one sample in a study of T cell clonotyping in hematopoietic cell transplantation. Data came from immunoSEQ multiplex PCR; TCRdb stores just in-frame clones and leaves some out. In the table there are about 16,000 clones, roughly nine tenths of which are singletons. Sequencing input: peripheral blood mononuclear cells. The receptors derive from a man aged 50 to 60 in good health. Some clones in this sample may be carry-over from other donors' samples. CDR3s leave out the opening cysteine and the closing phenylalanine or tryptophan.

CDR3 length	V gene	J gene	CDR3 protein
11	TRBV2	TRBJ1-2	ASRKGINYGYT
13	TRBV5-6	TRBJ1-6	ASSLVGGSNSPLH
13	TRBV7-2	TRBJ1-1	ASSPRQGRNTEAF
13	TRBV11-3	TRBJ2-1	ASSETGNSYNEQF
14	TRBV7-9	TRBJ1-5	ASSSAETGTGQPQH
12	TRBV10-3	TRBJ1-6	AISDGTGYSPLH
12	TRBV30	TRBJ1-3	AWGSGTAGNTIY
13	TRBV9	TRBJ2-5	ASSVEGYPRETQY
13	TRBV6-6	TRBJ1-2	ASSYGEELNYGYT
14	TRBV5-1	TRBJ2-6	ASSQGQGSGANVLT
13	TRBV2	TRBJ1-1	ASRSPQGGNTEAF
9	TRBV28	TRBJ2-5	ASSLRETQY
13	TRBV4-2	TRBJ2-5	ASSPLAGAKETQY
9	TRBV20-1	TRBJ1-4	SASLGEKLF
11	TRBV6-5	TRBJ1-6	ASSLDSNSPLH
13	TRBV2	TRBJ1-5	ASSESWVSDQPQH
12	TRBV29-1	TRBJ2-7	SVTPFQEQYEQY
13	TRBV13	TRBJ2-1	ASSLGLAGDNEQF
17	TRBV5-1	TRBJ1-2	ASSLGRPGQHLANYGYT
12	TRBV5-6	TRBJ2-7	ASSLGRGLAEQY
11	TRBV29-1	TRBJ2-5	SVDAGGVETQY
14	TRBV29-1	TRBJ2-3	SVGTSGGPSTDTQY
12	TRBV6-6	TRBJ2-7	ASSSWTAPYEQY
13	TRBV6-5	TRBJ2-7	ASKSSGVSSYEQY
11	TRBV30	TRBJ2-7	AWSVQSSYEQY
12	TRBV6-5	TRBJ2-3	ASRQTSGGDTQY
12	TRBV2	TRBJ1-2	ASARTGGNYGYT
12	TRBV2	TRBJ1-6	ASSRQGNNSPLH
13	TRBV25-1	TRBJ1-3	ASSPGPTTGNTIY
13	TRBV5-1	TRBJ2-5	ASSLARGGAETQY
9	TRBV27	TRBJ2-7	ASGARREQY
11	TRBV5-1	TRBJ2-2	ASRRSGSGELF
13	TRBV19	TRBJ1-2	ASSIPARGREGYT
13	TRBV5-6	TRBJ2-2	ASSLSGEVTGELF
12	TRBV6-5	TRBJ1-2	ASSYRTGPLGYT
13	TRBV2	TRBJ1-4	ASRSLGQPNEKLF
9	TRBV29-1	TRBJ2-7	SANTGYEQY
12	TRBV30	TRBJ1-1	ASPVGRGGTEAF
13	TRBV30	TRBJ1-6	AWSRNRLSNSPLH
11	TRBV28	TRBJ1-4	ASSLRGGVQLF
10	TRBV29-1	TRBJ1-5	SVAQQGQPQH
13	TRBV5-1	TRBJ1-1	ASSGGQSSNTEAF
14	TRBV30	TRBJ1-4	AWSVFGALTNEKLF
10	TRBV4-2	TRBJ1-2	ASSPGRDGYT